A single sample gave rise to the 30 T cell receptor beta chains below, sequenced in a study of cytomegalovirus exposure and HLA in healthy donors. 60 Vbeta and 13 Jbeta primers were used in PCR. Some clones are missing from TCRdb's copy, which holds only in-frame ones; the method was immunoSEQ multiplex PCR. The sample has about 120,000 clones; around 70% are singletons. Material for sequencing was PBMCs. The source of these receptors is a male donor in good health and CMV-seronegative.

CDR3 in amino acids: CASLLQPGQGSNEQFF. The CDR3 nucleotides read TGTGCCAGTCTTCTGCAGCCGGGACAGGGATCCAATGAGCAGTTCTTC. The gene calls are TRBV28 and TRBJ2-1; 9 nucleotides match TRBD1. Germline assignment: CDR1 MDHEN and CDR2 SYDVKM. The CDR3 consists of 16 residues. The V and J ends lost 9 bases and 6 bases, in that order; junction bases with no gene match: 15.

The gene calls are TRBV6-1 and TRBJ2-1; TRBD2 matches 13 bases. CDR1 and CDR2 from the germline V gene are MNHNS and SASEGT. V trimming: 1 base; J trimming: 0 bases; junction bases outside the gene matches: 0. CDR3 size: 17 residues. As DNA, the CDR3 is TGTGCCAGCAGTGAAGGGACTAGCGGGGGCTCCTACAATGAGCAGTTCTTC. Protein sequence: CASSEGTSGGSYNEQFF.

The table lists this clone with a few counts. V and J are TRBV4-2 and TRBJ2-1, with 9 bases that match TRBD2. J lost 3 bases, V lost 4 bases, and 7 bases had no gene match. There are 16 residues in the CDR3. From germline, CDR1 is LGHNA and CDR2 YNFKEQ. The chain's CDR3 is CASSPLAGEDYNEQFF. The CDR3 coding sequence is TGTGCCAGCAGCCCCTTAGCGGGAGAAGACTACAATGAGCAGTTCTTC.

This chain joins TRBV13 and TRBJ2-7; D not resolved. The V end was cut by 0 bases, the J end by 3 bases, with 6 bases between. Germline CDR1 PRHDT, CDR2 FYEKMQ (reference sequence). This CDR3 region has 13 residues. The CDR3 loop reads CASSLGANYEQYF. The CDR3 nucleotides are TGTGCCAGCAGCTTAGGAGCCAACTACGAGCAGTACTTC.

Only a few counts were recorded for this clone. This chain joins TRBV19 and TRBJ2-7; 9 bases line up with TRBD1. The V and J ends lost 5 bases and 3 bases, in that order; junction bases with no gene match: 2. Germline CDR1 and CDR2: LNHDA and SQIVND (reference sequence). This CDR3 contains 13 residues. The CDR3 sequence is CASSVTGGYEQYF. Written as DNA, the CDR3 is TGTGCCAGTAGTGTGACAGGGGGCTACGAGCAGTACTTC.

Turning to this clone: One end of the junction varies from germline; a read error may be responsible. The chain joins TRBV7-9 to TRBJ1-4; D might be TRBD1 (5 bases). The V gene's germline CDR1 is SEHNR and CDR2 FQNEAQ (reference sequence). This CDR3 is 15 amino acids long. Here the CDR3 reads CSSSLEGQGEEKLFF. The CDR3 bases are TGTTCCAGCAGCTTAGAGGGCCAGGGTGAGGAAAAACTGTTTTTT.

This clone has just one count. The chain employs TRBV4-1 and TRBJ2-2; 9 bases agree with TRBD2. This CDR3 has 16 residues. Germline values: CDR1 MGHRA, CDR2 YSYEKL. Unmatched junction bases numbered 6, after V lost 2 bases and J lost 5 bases. The CDR3 DNA reads as TGCGCCAGCAGCCAATCCCTAGCGGGAATTACCGGGGAGCTGTTTTTT. Translated: CASSQSLAGITGELFF.

This clone was observed a single time. V usage is TRBV6-5 and J usage is TRBJ2-5; TRBD1 agrees at 11 bases. V trimming: 4 bases; J trimming: 2 bases; junction bases outside the gene matches: 6. Germline V gene data show CDR1 as MNHEY and CDR2 as SVGAGI. The length of the CDR3 is 16 residues. The CDR3 region has the DNA TGTGCCAGCAGTTCGGACAGGGGGCGCTTTCAAGAGACCCAGTACTTC. It codes for CASSSDRGRFQETQYF.

This clone turned up a few times. The chain uses TRBV6-1 and TRBJ2-1; tentatively, D is TRBD1 (6 bases). CDR3 size: 14 residues. Germline lookup yields CDR1 MNHNS and CDR2 SASEGT. Trimming cost V 4 bases and J 6 bases, with 13 bases left between them. Here the CDR3 DNA reads TGTGCCAGCAGTGTCTATGGGGGCGTCAATGAGCAGTTCTTC. The encoded protein is CASSVYGGVNEQFF.

This clone was counted once. The chain has TRBV27 and TRBJ1-5; TRBD1 agrees at 10 bases. This CDR3 is 14 amino acids long. CDR1 is MNHEY and CDR2 is SMNVEV in the germline V gene (reference sequence). Trimming cost V 5 bases and J 6 bases; bases outside gene matches: 4. In DNA form, the CDR3 reads TGTGCCAGCAGTCCCCGGGACAGGGGTCAGCCCCAGCATTTT. The encoded protein is CASSPRDRGQPQHF.

This chain joins TRBV18 and TRBJ2-6; a possible D gene is TRBD1 (6 bases). Per the germline V gene, CDR1 is KGHSH and CDR2 is LQKENI. The V end was cut by 1 base, the J end by 0 bases, with 13 bases between. The CDR3 spans 18 residues. CDR3 amino acids: CASSPRSGAGSGANVLTF. The CDR3 nucleotides read TGTGCCAGCTCACCACGGTCAGGGGCCGGCTCTGGGGCCAACGTCCTGACTTTC.

The V and J genes are TRBV4-3 and TRBJ2-1, with 7 bases that match TRBD2. The CDR3 totals 15 residues. The J segment lost 8 bases and the V segment lost 1 base, leaving 8 bases of the junction unmatched. CDR1 is LGHNA, CDR2 YSLEER, per germline. The CDR3 sequence: CASSQGEGRGHEQFF. The CDR3 DNA reads as TGCGCCAGCAGCCAAGGGGAGGGAAGGGGACATGAGCAGTTCTTC.

V is TRBV6-1 and J is TRBJ1-5, with TRBD1 identical over 9 bases. Looked up from germline, CDR1 is MNHNS and CDR2 is SASEGT. The CDR3 runs 15 residues. V shed 8 bases, J shed 0 bases, and the junction held 5 bases outside the gene matches. The CDR3 bases are TGTGCCAGCGGGACAGGGTCAAATAGCAATCAGCCCCAGCATTTT. As protein: CASGTGSNSNQPQHF.

The table lists this clone with a few counts. This sequence joins TRBV29-1 and TRBJ1-1; no reliable D call. CDR1 and CDR2 from the germline V gene are SQVTM and ANQGSEA. Trimming pared 3 bases from V and 9 bases from J, leaving 20 bases between. The length of the CDR3 is 14 residues. Written as DNA, the CDR3 is TGCAGCGTTGATTCTAGGGCAGGTTGGGAGAAAGCTTTCTTT. Translated, it gives CSVDSRAGWEKAFF.

This clone occurred a few times. This rearrangement joins TRBV27 to TRBJ1-6; D is unclear. V was clipped by 1 base and J by 7 bases, with 5 bases between them. CDR3 size: 13 residues. Germline V gene data show CDR1 as MNHEY and CDR2 as SMNVEV (reference sequence). The CDR3 sequence is CASSLYSNSPLHF. In DNA, the CDR3 is TGTGCCAGCAGTTTATACTCAAATTCACCCCTCCACTTT.

The chain uses TRBV29-1 and TRBJ2-3; D is perhaps TRBD1 (6 bases). Trimming removed 7 bases from V and 7 bases from J, with 12 bases in between. The CDR3 contains 11 residues. Germline CDR1 reads SQVTM; CDR2 reads ANQGSEA. DNA for the CDR3: TGCAGCGGTAGACAGGAGAATACGCAGTATTTT. As protein: CSGRQENTQYF.

Relative to its sample, this clone is medium-sized (0.01 to 0.1%). The chain has TRBV6-4 and TRBJ2-2; tentative D call: TRBD2 (5 bases). Germline-derived CDR1 and CDR2 are MRHNA and SNTAGT. The CDR3 runs 13 residues. V gave up 2 bases and J gave up 7 bases, with 8 bases separating them. In nucleotides, the CDR3 is TGTGCCAGCAGTGACAGGGAGTTCGGGGAGCTGTTTTTT. This sequence encodes CASSDREFGELFF.

This chain links TRBV5-1 with TRBJ2-5; TRBD1 matches 10 bases. Unmatched junction bases numbered 8, after V lost 4 bases and J lost 5 bases. CDR1 SGHRS and CDR2 YFSETQ come from the germline V gene. The CDR3 extends over 15 amino acids. The CDR3 DNA sequence: TGCGCCAGCAGCCTCTCCGGGACAGGGGTGGAGACCCAGTACTTC. It specifies CASSLSGTGVETQYF.

The chain employs TRBV2 and TRBJ2-7; 10 bases match TRBD1. The CDR3 runs 13 residues. Germline assignment: CDR1 SNHLY and CDR2 FYNNEI. The V gene end was trimmed by 11 bases and the J gene end by 2 bases; junction bases not matched to a gene: 6. In nucleotides, the CDR3 is TGTGCCGGTACGGACAGGGGGGCCTACGAGCAGTACTTC. It is translated as CAGTDRGAYEQYF.

A few counts support this clone. The genes are TRBV4-3 and TRBJ2-1; TRBD2 matches at 8 bases. Trimming removed 0 bases from V and 4 bases from J; junction bases left unmatched: 5. The CDR3 totals 16 residues. The germline V gene has CDR1 LGHNA and CDR2 YSLEER. CDR3 in amino acids: CASSQEGLGGYNEQFF. The DNA for the CDR3 is TGCGCCAGCAGCCAAGAGGGACTAGGGGGATACAATGAGCAGTTCTTC.

This clone was counted a single time. The V call is TRBV6-5, the J call TRBJ1-2; D perhaps matches TRBD1 (6 bases). This CDR3 comprises 15 residues. Trimming took 3 bases from V and 2 from J, leaving 13 bases between them. CDR1 and CDR2 from the germline V gene are MNHEY and SVGAGI. DNA of the CDR3: TGTGCCAGCAGTTATTCTCAGGGGTGGAACTATGGCTACACCTTC. Translating it yields CASSYSQGWNYGYTF.

This clone was detected once. The genes are TRBV4-3 and TRBJ2-6, with D tentatively TRBD1 (5 bases). V lost 4 bases and J 0 bases, leaving 10 bases between the germline ends. The CDR3 is 16 amino acids. Germline V CDR1 and CDR2: LGHNA, YSLEER. The chain's CDR3 is CASSPRTYSGANVLTF. The CDR3 region has the DNA TGCGCCAGCAGCCCTAGGACATACTCTGGGGCCAACGTCCTGACTTTC.

The chain carries TRBV6-6 and TRBJ2-1; unclear D gene. Germline assignment: CDR1 MNHNY and CDR2 SVGAGI (reference sequence). This CDR3 is 16 amino acids long. Trimming left V 6 bases short and J 0 bases short, with 15 bases between. The CDR3 bases are TGTGCCAGCAGGGCTCGACTGAGGAGCTCCTACAATGAGCAGTTCTTC. Protein sequence: CASRARLRSSYNEQFF.

The chain uses TRBV5-1 and TRBJ2-3; TRBD2 matches 7 bases. CDR1 and CDR2 from the germline V gene are SGHRS and YFSETQ. This CDR3 is built from 17 residues. With 2 bases clipped from V and 0 bases from J, the junction kept 9 bases outside the gene matches. CDR3 protein: CASSFGWGGYSTDTQYF. As DNA, the CDR3 is TGCGCCAGCAGCTTTGGTTGGGGGGGATATAGCACAGATACGCAGTATTTT.

In nucleotides, the CDR3 is TGTGCCAGCCGGGATGGGGGGGCTTCGCTCACCGGGGAGCTGTTTTTT. This gives the protein CASRDGGASLTGELFF. The chain links TRBV7-9 to TRBJ2-2; a possible D gene is TRBD2 (7 bases). From germline, CDR1 is SEHNR and CDR2 FQNEAQ (reference sequence). V was cut by 8 bases and J by 4 bases, with 20 bases left in between. This CDR3 has 16 amino acids. Full variable domain (rest looked up from reference TRBV7-9 and TRBJ2-2): DTGVSQNPRHKITKRGQNVTFRCDPISEHNRLYWYRQTLGQGPEFLTYFQNEAQLEKSRLLSDRFSAERPKGSFSTLEIQRTEQGDSAMYLCASRDGGASLTGELFFGEGSRLTVL.

The chain is built from TRBV7-2 and TRBJ2-3; 8 bases match TRBD2. Trimming removed 3 bases from V and 3 bases from J; junction bases left unmatched: 8. The CDR3 has 16 residues. Per germline, CDR1 SGHTA and CDR2 FQGNSA. The DNA of the CDR3 is TGTGCCAGCAGCTTGAACCCCGGGAGGGGAACAGATACGCAGTATTTT. This encodes CASSLNPGRGTDTQYF.

The rearrangement joins TRBV6-1 to TRBJ1-2, with 9 bases lining up with TRBD1. Unmatched junction bases numbered 5, after V lost 4 bases and J lost 8 bases. There are 13 residues in the CDR3. Germline CDR1 and CDR2: MNHNS and SASEGT. CDR3: CASSGTGASGYTF. In DNA, the CDR3 is TGTGCCAGCAGTGGGACAGGGGCGTCCGGCTACACCTTC.

The chain uses TRBV2 and TRBJ2-1, with 7 bases identical to TRBD1. The CDR3 loop spans 15 amino acids. Germline V CDR1 and CDR2: SNHLY, FYNNEI. Trimming removed 6 bases from V and 3 bases from J; junction bases left unmatched: 8. The chain's CDR3 is CASRKTGVNYNEQFF. CDR3 DNA sequence: TGTGCCAGCAGGAAAACAGGGGTTAACTACAATGAGCAGTTCTTC. Looking up the rest from reference TRBV2 and TRBJ2-1 gives the full variable domain: EPEVTQTPSHQVTQMGQEVILRCVPISNHLYFYWYRQILGQKVEFLVSFYNNEISEKSEIFDDQFSVERPDGSNFTLKIRSTKLEDSAMYFCASRKTGVNYNEQFFGPGTRLTVL.

This clone was seen more than once but under ten times. The V call is TRBV27, the J call TRBJ2-5; 12 bases agree with TRBD2. CDR3 length: 15 residues. The ends lost 6 bases at V and 2 bases at J; junction bases unmatched: 4. Germline assignment: CDR1 MNHEY and CDR2 SMNVEV (reference sequence). The CDR3 here is CASSQLAGGQETQYF. The DNA for the CDR3 is TGTGCCAGCAGCCAACTAGCGGGGGGACAAGAGACCCAGTACTTC.

This clone appeared a single time. At the DNA level, this CDR3 is encoded by other sequences in the same sample as well. This rearrangement joins TRBV30 to TRBJ2-5; D remains ambiguous. The V and J ends lost 0 bases and 5 bases respectively, with 7 bases between them. The CDR3 loop spans 12 amino acids. Germline V gene data show CDR1 as GTSNPN and CDR2 as SVGIG (reference sequence). The CDR3 sequence: CAWSVSVETQYF. DNA for the CDR3: TGTGCCTGGAGTGTATCGGTGGAGACCCAGTACTTC.